This T cell receptor beta chain was captured by sequencing in a study of T-cell reconstitution after alpha-beta-depleted transplantation in children. The table lists this clonotype with many counts. Its antigen is not known. CDR3 size: 13 residues. CDR1 and CDR2 (germline): SQVTM, ANQGSEA. The V end was cut by 5 bases, the J end by 4 bases, with 14 bases between. As it was prepared, the TCRbeta library received unique molecular identifiers. TCRdb recomputed calls from the PCR reads with MiXCR, one row per CDR3 protein. The table has around 580,000 distinct CDR3 sequences, around 23% seen once; the top ten hold roughly an eighth. Study-wide points: There were reportedly several hundred expanded graft clones from which alpha-beta T cells came about two months after transplant. A year post-transplant, T-cell counts and diversity derived mostly from newly produced T cells. Some patients' high day-60 TCRbeta diversity was traced to surviving recipient T cells and thymic progenitors.

This clonotype originated in a boy less than two years old who had a stem cell transplant for acute myeloid leukemia, so the T cells may come from the graft donor. The sample in question was PBMCs, mostly from graft donor cells, obtained 360 days after TCRalphabeta/CD19-depleted stem cell transplant. J is TRBJ2-5 and V is TRBV29-1, with D tentatively TRBD1 (5 bases). The CDR3 protein is CSVKGLYGETQYF. The CDR3 DNA is TGCAGCGTTAAGGGGCTTTACGGAGAGACCCAGTACTTC. The whole variable domain, remainder taken from reference TRBV29-1 and TRBJ2-5, is SAVISQKPSRDICQRGTSLTIQCQVDSQVTMMFWYRQQPGQSLTLIATANQGSEATYESGFVIDKFPISRPNLTFSTLTVSNMSPEDSSIYLCSVKGLYGETQYFGPGTRLLVL.